One and the same sample provided the 5 T cell receptor beta chains below, sequenced in a study of T cells in Graves' hyperthyroidism and ophthalmopathy. There were TCR beta CDR3 regions amplified from RNA transcripts. In the first-round RT-PCR of the TCR CDR3, the HTBI primer set was used. Each CDR3 protein is one row after TCRdb ran MiXCR on the multiplex PCR reads. The table shows roughly 500,000 distinct CDR3 sequences, with 46% occurring only once. The sample was peripheral blood or thyroid tissue (not recorded which). The receptors shown here come from an adult woman with Graves' disease, either hyperthyroidism or ophthalmopathy (not recorded which).

The V and J genes are TRBV20-1 and TRBJ1-1, with D possibly TRBD1 on 5 matching bases. Trimming took off 3 bases at V and 6 bases at J, with 8 bases between the two ends. This CDR3 is built from 11 residues. The germline V gene has CDR1 DFQATT and CDR2 SNEGSKA (reference sequence). The CDR3 reads CSARGVAEAFF. Written as DNA, the CDR3 is TGCAGTGCTAGGGGGGTGGCTGAAGCTTTCTTT.

This clonotype came up a few times. The chain employs TRBV10-3 and TRBJ2-6; the match to TRBD2 covers 7 bases. With 7 bases clipped from V and 4 bases from J, the junction kept 10 bases outside the gene matches. The germline CDR1 and CDR2 sequences are ENHRY and SYGVKD. The CDR3 consists of 16 residues. This CDR3 reads CAITGTNLSGANVLTF. Here the CDR3 DNA reads TGTGCCATCACCGGGACTAACCTCTCCGGGGCCAACGTCCTGACTTTC.

About this clonotype itself: The missing conserved phenylalanine or tryptophan at the end of this CDR3 makes a read error likely. The V call is TRBV29-1, the J call TRBJ2-7, with a tentative D call TRBD1 (5 bases). Trimming left V 3 bases short and J 2 bases short, with 11 bases between. Germline CDR1 and CDR2: SQVTM and ANQGSEA. This CDR3 contains 13 residues. The CDR3 here is CSVDGGHTYEQYT. In DNA, the CDR3 is TGCAGCGTTGATGGCGGACACACCTACGAGCAGTACACT.

The CDR3 loop reads CATSSTAGGEQFF. DNA for the CDR3: TGTGCCACCAGCAGTACAGCGGGAGGTGAGCAGTTCTTC. The chain combines TRBV15 with TRBJ2-6; 9 positions match TRBD2. The J call may be wrong; the DNA end is better matched by TRBJ2-1. Germline CDR1 and CDR2: LNHNV and YYDKDF (reference sequence). CDR3 length: 13 amino acids.

The sample holds many counts of this clonotype. This chain uses TRBV12-3 or TRBV12-4 with TRBJ1-4; no definite D call. Trimming pared 1 base from V and 7 bases from J, leaving 10 bases between. The CDR3 totals 14 residues. The CDR3 nucleotides read TGTGCCAGCAGTTTAGGGGGTTCCCGTGAAAAACTGTTTTTT. Translated: CASSLGGSREKLFF.